The 15 T cell receptor beta chains below were found in one sample sequenced in a study of early T cells in non-severe SARS-CoV-2 infection. TCRdb ran MiXCR on the 5' RACE reads and lists one entry per CDR3 protein. The repertoire holds roughly 63,000 distinct CDR3 sequences, with around 13% as singletons. Sequenced: whole blood. Receptors were obtained from an adult who was a healthcare worker with PCR-confirmed SARS-CoV-2 infection or an uninfected control (not recorded which).

This clonotype was counted at least ten times. V and J are TRBV12-3 or TRBV12-4 and TRBJ1-2; D is unresolved. The CDR3 totals 16 residues. The V gene lost 2 bases and the J gene lost 6 bases, with 19 bases spanning the gap. CDR3 protein: CASSLPLNSPGDGYTF. DNA of the CDR3: TGTGCCAGCAGTTTACCCCTCAACAGCCCTGGCGATGGCTACACCTTC.

This clonotype was detected a few times. This chain uses TRBV5-1 with TRBJ2-7; TRBD2 matches 8 bases. Germline loops: CDR1 SGHRS, CDR2 YFSETQ. This CDR3 region has 16 residues. The V and J ends lost 5 bases and 0 bases, in that order; junction bases with no gene match: 10. CDR3 in DNA: TGCGCCAGCAGGGGGGCCCCAGCGGGGGCCTCCTACGAGCAGTACTTC. Its translation is CASRGAPAGASYEQYF.

This clonotype has more than one count but fewer than ten. The chain uses TRBV6-5 and TRBJ1-6; no firm D call. The V end was cut by 4 bases, the J end by 10 bases, with 11 bases between. CDR3 length: 13 residues. Germline V lookup: CDR1 MNHEY, CDR2 SVGAGI. The chain's CDR3 is CASSSLGVSPLHF. CDR3 nucleotides: TGTGCCAGCAGTTCCCTGGGCGTCTCACCCCTCCACTTT.

The rearrangement uses TRBV10-1 and TRBJ2-7; a possible D gene is TRBD2 (6 bases). This CDR3 spans 14 amino acids. V lost 4 bases and J lost 2, with 12 bases in between. Germline V lookup: CDR1 WNHNN, CDR2 SYGVQD (reference sequence). CDR3 protein: CASSAWGDPYEQYF. The DNA of the CDR3 is TGCGCCAGCAGTGCGTGGGGGGATCCCTACGAGCAGTACTTC.

This clonotype occurred many times. The V gene is TRBV4-1, the J gene TRBJ2-7; unclear D gene. CDR3 size: 13 residues. Germline-derived CDR1 and CDR2 are MGHRA and YSYEKL. V lost 3 bases and J lost 2, with 8 bases in between. CDR3: CASSHPLAYEQYF. In DNA, the CDR3 is TGCGCCAGCAGCCACCCCCTGGCCTACGAGCAGTACTTC.

This clonotype was observed at least ten times. J is TRBJ2-7 and V is TRBV18; weak D call: TRBD2 (5 bases). The V end was cut by 2 bases, the J end by 5 bases, with 7 bases between. This CDR3 comprises 12 residues. Germline values: CDR1 KGHSH, CDR2 LQKENI. The CDR3 reads CASSPTGDEQYF. The CDR3 DNA is TGTGCCAGCTCACCAACCGGGGACGAGCAGTACTTC. The full variable domain, completed using reference TRBV18 and TRBJ2-7, is NAGVMQNPRHLVRRRGQEARLRCSPMKGHSHVYWYRQLPEEGLKFMVYLQKENIIDESGMPKERFSAEFPKEGPSILRIQQVVRGDSAAYFCASSPTGDEQYFGPGTRLTVT.

Concerning this clonotype: A read error may produce the germline difference seen at one junction end. This chain connects TRBV7-7 to TRBJ2-1; 8 bases are a match to TRBD2. Germline V CDR1 and CDR2: SSHAT, FNYEAQ (reference sequence). The CDR3 has 16 amino acids. The CDR3 here is CASSLRSGGQYNEQFF. The CDR3 DNA reads as TGTGCTAGCAGCTTAAGGAGCGGGGGCCAATACAATGAGCAGTTCTTC. The variable domain in full, with the rest retrieved from reference TRBV7-7 and TRBJ2-1, is GAGVSQSPRYKVTKRGQDVTLRCDPISSHATLYWYQQALGQGPEFLTYFNYEAQPDKSGLPSDRFSAERPEGSISTLTIQRTEQRDSAMYRCASSLRSGGQYNEQFFGPGTRLTVL.

This clonotype was recorded at least ten times. The genes are TRBV4-1 and TRBJ1-3, with D hard to call. V was cut by 1 base and J by 7 bases, with 20 bases left in between. CDR3 size: 17 residues. Germline CDR1 and CDR2: MGHRA and YSYEKL. The CDR3 coding sequence is TGCGCCAGCAGCCAAGTTTCTACTGGGGTATTAGGGAACACCATATATTTT. Its protein is CASSQVSTGVLGNTIYF.

This clonotype was observed at least ten times. The chain combines TRBV18 with TRBJ1-4; D is unresolved. The CDR3 covers 17 residues. The germline V gene has CDR1 KGHSH and CDR2 LQKENI. V dropped 0 bases and J dropped 8 bases, with 19 bases sitting between them. The CDR3 loop reads CASSPPVPGLGGEKLFF. DNA of the CDR3: TGTGCCAGCTCACCACCGGTCCCCGGACTTGGTGGCGAAAAACTGTTTTTT.

V gene TRBV28 combines with J gene TRBJ2-2; TRBD1 is a possible D gene (6 bases). Germline-derived CDR1 and CDR2 are MDHEN and SYDVKM. Trimming stripped 5 bases from V and 7 bases from J, with 17 bases between. The length of the CDR3 is 15 residues. CDR3 coding DNA: TGTGCCAGCAGTAGAAGTACAGGGTACTTCGGGGAGCTGTTTTTT. Translation: CASSRSTGYFGELFF.

This clonotype came up many times. The rearrangement joins TRBV7-9 to TRBJ2-3; D is possibly TRBD1 (5 bases). The CDR3 extends over 14 amino acids. Germline V gives CDR1 SEHNR, CDR2 FQNEAQ (reference sequence). V lost 11 bases to trimming and J lost 0 bases, with 15 bases between them. The CDR3 sequence is CAGSGKSSTDTQYF. DNA for the CDR3: TGTGCCGGATCAGGGAAATCTAGCACAGATACGCAGTATTTT.

The chain combines TRBV18 with TRBJ2-1, with D uncertain. The CDR3 covers 12 residues. Germline V gene sequence: CDR1 KGHSH, CDR2 LQKENI. V gave up 3 bases and J gave up 6 bases, with 6 bases separating them. CDR3: CASSPGANEQFF. Here the CDR3 DNA reads TGTGCCAGCTCACCGGGTGCCAATGAGCAGTTCTTC.

The rearrangement links TRBV10-3 to TRBJ2-3; TRBD2 might be the D (6 bases). Trimming took off 7 bases at V and 3 bases at J, with 20 bases between the two ends. Germline V gene sequence: CDR1 ENHRY, CDR2 SYGVKD. This CDR3 has 16 residues. The CDR3 loop reads CAITNSHAGLTDTQYF. The CDR3 DNA reads TGTGCCATCACCAATTCCCACGCGGGGCTAACAGATACGCAGTATTTT.

At least ten counts were recorded for this clonotype. The chain uses TRBV18 and TRBJ1-1; TRBD1 aligns across 8 bases. V shed 4 bases, J shed 3 bases, and the junction held 10 bases outside the gene matches. The CDR3 sequence is 16 residues long. Germline V gene lookup returns CDR1 KGHSH and CDR2 LQKENI. The CDR3 spells CASSLGQGGWYTEAFF. In DNA, the CDR3 is TGTGCCAGCTCACTCGGACAGGGAGGGTGGTACACTGAAGCTTTCTTT.

The V and J genes are TRBV20-1 and TRBJ2-1; TRBD2 matches at 9 bases. Germline V CDR1 and CDR2: DFQATT, SNEGSKA (reference sequence). The CDR3 sequence is 16 residues long. V was clipped by 6 bases and J by 0 bases; unmatched bases: 9. In DNA, the CDR3 is TGCAGTGCCCCGGGCGGGGGGGGCAGCTCCTACAATGAGCAGTTCTTC. It is translated as CSAPGGGGSSYNEQFF.